This T cell receptor beta chain was profiled in a study of blood T cell repertoires in COVID-19. Study summary: Material from acute and convalescent COVID-19 was sourced from the United States, Italy and Spain. PBMCs, B-cell-depleted T cells, or T cells provided the cDNA or gDNA that made up the material.

In the original processing: Researchers report that nucleated cell counts were estimated from reference gene primer amplification. Sequencing used immunoSEQ multiplex PCR; TCRdb keeps in-frame clones, though not all of them. That table is the source of V, J and clone size, and D and trimming were worked out from the DNA. The sample carries 260,000 or so clones, approximately 82% recorded once. Germline V gene data show CDR1 as DFQATT and CDR2 as SNEGSKA (reference sequence). Trimming pared 7 bases from V and 4 bases from J, leaving 10 bases between. CDR3 length equals 11 residues. The sequencing sample was made of peripheral blood. The receptor was derived from a man older than 75 with acute or convalescent COVID-19. J is TRBJ1-1 and V is TRBV20-1, with a weak D call TRBD1 (6 bases). CDR3 protein: CSVRTVTEAFF. The DNA of the CDR3 is TGCAGTGTTAGGACAGTCACTGAAGCTTTCTTT.